Each of the 23 T cell receptor beta chains below was sequenced from the same sample in a study of blood T cell repertoires in COVID-19. The assay was immunoSEQ multiplex PCR, and TCRdb's table has in-frame clones only and misses some. The sample yields some 200,000 clones, 80% to 90% seen once. Sequencing was carried out using peripheral blood. The receptor source for this set is a man aged 35 to 55 with active or convalescent COVID-19.

The chain couples TRBV4-3 to TRBJ2-1, with unresolved D. The CDR3 has 14 residues. The V end was cut by 0 bases, the J end by 10 bases, with 13 bases between. Per germline, CDR1 LGHNA and CDR2 YSLEER. CDR3: CASSQDPASGEQFF. DNA of the CDR3: TGCGCCAGCAGCCAAGATCCCGCATCCGGGGAGCAGTTCTTC.

Only one count was recorded for this clone. The chain couples TRBV5-1 to TRBJ2-7; 9 bases align to TRBD2. Germline-derived CDR1 and CDR2 are SGHRS and YFSETQ. The CDR3 has 18 amino acids. V lost 2 bases, J lost 0 bases, and 12 bases stayed unmatched. CDR3 sequence (DNA): TGCGCCAGCAGCTTATCCAGCGGGGGGCCCGTAAGCTCCTACGAGCAGTACTTC. Amino acids: CASSLSSGGPVSSYEQYF.

A note on this clone: Other nucleotide sequences in the sample specify the same CDR3. The chain joins TRBV18 to TRBJ1-1; 8 bases line up with TRBD1. Germline assignment: CDR1 KGHSH and CDR2 LQKENI. Germline trimming cut 3 bases from V and 4 bases from J; bases unmatched to any gene: 1. The CDR3 contains 13 residues. The CDR3: CASSPQGATEAFF. The CDR3 nucleotides read TGTGCCAGCTCACCCCAGGGGGCCACTGAAGCTTTCTTT.

This chain links TRBV5-1 with TRBJ2-6; TRBD1 is a possible D gene (5 bases). Germline CDR1 is SGHRS and CDR2 is YFSETQ. This CDR3 has 17 amino acids. Trimming stripped 4 bases from V and 0 bases from J, with 14 bases between. This CDR3 reads CASSVAPTGSGANVLTF. The CDR3 region has the DNA TGCGCCAGCAGCGTAGCACCCACAGGCTCTGGGGCCAACGTCCTGACTTTC.

This clone was seen once. The J gene is TRBJ1-1, the V gene TRBV18; perhaps TRBD1 as D (5 bases). The CDR3 runs to 15 residues. V dropped 3 bases and J dropped 4 bases, with 15 bases sitting between them. From germline, CDR1 is KGHSH and CDR2 LQKENI. CDR3 DNA: TGTGCCAGCTCACCTCGGACATCTCCGGGCACTGAAGCTTTCTTT. Translating it yields CASSPRTSPGTEAFF. Complete variable domain (other parts from reference TRBV18 and TRBJ1-1): NAGVMQNPRHLVRRRGQEARLRCSPMKGHSHVYWYRQLPEEGLKFMVYLQKENIIDESGMPKERFSAEFPKEGPSILRIQQVVRGDSAAYFCASSPRTSPGTEAFFGQGTRLTVV.

The genes are TRBV5-1 and TRBJ2-1; TRBD1 matches 9 bases. The V gene's germline CDR1 is SGHRS and CDR2 YFSETQ. This CDR3 is built from 13 residues. V dropped 8 bases and J dropped 4; count of bases not matched to a gene: 4. CDR3 DNA: TGCGCCAGTGGACAGGGGACATACAATGAGCAGTTCTTC. This codes for CASGQGTYNEQFF.

This rearrangement joins TRBV7-9 to TRBJ2-6; 10 bases agree with TRBD2. The CDR3 runs 19 residues. Germline V gene sequence: CDR1 SEHNR, CDR2 FQNEAQ (reference sequence). Trimming cost V 4 bases and J 0 bases; bases outside gene matches: 9. DNA of the CDR3: TGTGCCAGCAGCTATCAGACTAGCGGGCTTAGCTCTGGGGCCAACGTCCTGACTTTC. Protein: CASSYQTSGLSSGANVLTF.

This clone has only a few counts. V gene TRBV11-2 combines with J gene TRBJ1-4; weak D call: TRBD1 (6 bases). Germline V gene data show CDR1 as SGHAT and CDR2 as FQNNGV. The CDR3 covers 16 residues. Trimming cost V 4 bases and J 7 bases, with 19 bases left between them. The CDR3 nucleotides read TGTGCCAGCAGCTCATACGATCAGGGGTTCGGTGAAAAACTGTTTTTT. It specifies CASSSYDQGFGEKLFF.

This chain links TRBV7-2 with TRBJ1-2, with 8 bases matching TRBD1. V was clipped by 5 bases and J by 8 bases; unmatched bases: 10. This CDR3 has 14 residues. Germline V gene lookup returns CDR1 SGHTA and CDR2 FQGNSA. The CDR3 region has the DNA TGTGCCAGCAGCCCAGACAGGGGCCAGGGGGGCTACACCTTC. Amino acid sequence: CASSPDRGQGGYTF.

Remarks on this clone: An end of the junction does not agree with germline; a read error may underlie this. This chain links TRBV7-7 with TRBJ2-3; 8 positions match TRBD1. Germline loops: CDR1 SSHAT, CDR2 FNYEAQ (reference sequence). The CDR3 contains 17 residues. CDR3 loop: CASSPYPRGRGTDTQYF. CDR3 nucleotide sequence: TGTGCTAGCAGCCCATACCCCAGGGGGCGCGGGACAGATACGCAGTATTTT.

The chain recombines TRBV7-2 with TRBJ1-1, with D possibly matching TRBD1 (5 bases). With 4 bases removed from V and 11 bases from J, the gap between germline ends came to 17 bases. Germline lookup yields CDR1 SGHTA and CDR2 FQGNSA. The CDR3 loop spans 13 amino acids. The CDR3 coding sequence is TGTGCCAGCAGCTCCGGACCGGGCTCAGGGGCTTTCTTT. It encodes CASSSGPGSGAFF.

This sequence joins TRBV5-6 and TRBJ2-5; TRBD1 matches at 9 bases. The V gene's germline CDR1 is SGHDT and CDR2 YYEEEE. The length of the CDR3 is 15 residues. The trim removed 4 bases at V and 5 bases at J, leaving 9 bases unmatched. CDR3 region: CASSSDRGDKETQYF. CDR3 DNA: TGTGCCAGCAGCAGTGACAGGGGGGACAAGGAGACCCAGTACTTC.

This chain joins TRBV6-5 and TRBJ1-2, with 9 bases fitting TRBD1. V trimming: 4 bases; J trimming: 3 bases; junction bases outside the gene matches: 6. This CDR3 has 15 amino acids. CDR1 and CDR2 (germline): MNHEY, SVGAGI. CDR3 bases: TGTGCCAGCAGTTTAGGGACAGGGAACGACTATGGCTACACCTTC. It codes for CASSLGTGNDYGYTF.

This sequence joins TRBV29-1 and TRBJ1-1; TRBD1 might be the D (6 bases). The CDR3 extends over 12 amino acids. Germline CDR1 and CDR2: SQVTM and ANQGSEA. V was trimmed by 6 bases and J by 2 bases, leaving 10 bases between them. The CDR3 DNA sequence: TGCAGCGTCGGACAGAGAAACACTGAAGCTTTCTTT. Amino acids: CSVGQRNTEAFF.

This clone has more than one count but fewer than ten. The chain combines TRBV5-1 with TRBJ2-7; D might be TRBD2 (5 bases). The CDR3 totals 14 residues. The V gene's germline CDR1 is SGHRS and CDR2 YFSETQ. Deletions cut 0 bases from V and 7 bases from J, with 14 bases between. The CDR3 sequence is CASSLVGPTGEQYF. CDR3 sequence (DNA): TGCGCCAGCAGCTTGGTTGGGCCCACGGGGGAGCAGTACTTC.

As for this clone: The same CDR3 also results from other DNA sequences found in this sample. The DNA for the CDR3 is TGTGCCAGCAGCCCTGGACAGGGGAGTCAGCCCCAGCATTTT. It translates to CASSPGQGSQPQHF. This chain joins TRBV7-2 and TRBJ1-5; 9 bases are shared with TRBD1. J lost 6 bases, V lost 5 bases, and 5 bases had no gene match. CDR1 is SGHTA and CDR2 is FQGNSA in the germline V gene. The CDR3 has 14 amino acids.

The V call is TRBV28, the J call TRBJ1-1; 10 bases fit TRBD1. Germline CDR1 and CDR2: MDHEN and SYDVKM. The ends lost 3 bases at V and 2 bases at J; junction bases unmatched: 12. The CDR3 is 18 residues long. CDR3 in DNA: TGTGCCAGCAGTTTTACCCCGGGACAGGGGATATTAAACACTGAAGCTTTCTTT. This gives the protein CASSFTPGQGILNTEAFF.

The genes are TRBV5-1 and TRBJ1-1; D may be TRBD1 (5 bases). CDR1 and CDR2 (germline): SGHRS, YFSETQ. The CDR3 runs 13 residues. The V end lost 0 bases, the J end lost 7 bases, and 10 bases lay between the germline ends. The chain's CDR3 is CASSLVSGNEAFF. CDR3 coding DNA: TGCGCCAGCAGCTTGGTTTCAGGGAATGAAGCTTTCTTT.

The chain links TRBV5-1 to TRBJ2-7, with 7 nucleotides matching TRBD2. The CDR3 is 15 amino acids. Germline V CDR1 and CDR2: SGHRS, YFSETQ. With 0 bases clipped from V and 3 bases from J, the junction kept 6 bases outside the gene matches. As DNA, the CDR3 is TGCGCCAGCAGCTTGGACCGGGACTACTACTACGAGCAGTACTTC. This codes for CASSLDRDYYYEQYF.

This clone was picked up one time. The gene calls are TRBV10-1 and TRBJ2-7; 9 positions agree with TRBD1. With V trimmed by 2 bases and J by 3 bases, 5 bases remained unmatched. Germline CDR1 is WNHNN and CDR2 is SYGVQD (reference sequence). The CDR3 contains 15 residues. As DNA, the CDR3 is TGCGCCAGCAGTGAGGAGGGGACAGGGCGCTACGAGCAGTACTTC. As protein: CASSEEGTGRYEQYF.

CDR3 sequence reads: CASSLTALSLGYTF. CDR3 bases: TGTGCCAGCAGCCTGACAGCGCTGAGCTTGGGCTACACCTTC. This sequence joins TRBV3-1 (or the pseudogene TRBV3-2) and TRBJ1-2; possible D gene TRBD1, 5 bases. V lost 4 bases, J lost 8 bases, and 17 bases lay in between. The CDR3 covers 14 residues. Germline V lookup: CDR1 LGHDT, CDR2 YNNKEL (reference sequence).

This chain uses TRBV7-2 with TRBJ1-6; tentative D call: TRBD1 (5 bases). Germline V gene sequence: CDR1 SGHTA, CDR2 FQGNSA. The germline V and J ends were trimmed by 7 bases and 0 bases, with 19 bases remaining between them. The CDR3 totals 18 residues. CDR3 region: CASNNPGRGSSYNSPLHF. DNA for the CDR3: TGTGCCAGCAACAACCCCGGACGGGGGAGCTCCTATAATTCACCCCTCCACTTT.

The chain carries TRBV2 and TRBJ1-5; possible D gene TRBD1, 5 bases. The V and J ends lost 7 bases and 5 bases respectively, with 12 bases between them. The CDR3 consists of 13 residues. Per germline, CDR1 SNHLY and CDR2 FYNNEI. In DNA, the CDR3 is TGTGCCAGCAATCCTAGACAGTATCAGCCCCAGCATTTT. Its translation: CASNPRQYQPQHF.